This is a list of T cell receptor beta chains from one sample in a study of memory CD4+ T cells and cytomegalovirus serostatus. Method: immunoSEQ multiplex PCR; TCRdb's copy keeps in-frame clones and lacks some. The sample records approximately 46,000 clones, 79% being singletons. Sequencing was performed on memory CD4+ T cells from blood. All receptors derive from an adult in good health and CMV-seronegative. The CDR3 runs from the conserved cysteine through the conserved F or W. The D gene is left open where the match is weak. Rows may omit the clone size; those that give it use once, few, many or a size class.

d_gene	abundance	v_gene	j_gene	CDR3nt	CDR3aa
TRBD2	NA	TRBV11-2	TRBJ2-7	TGTGCCAGCAGCTCTTTGCGGGAGCGCCCCCACGAGCAGTACTTC	CASSSLRERPHEQYF
TRBD2	NA	TRBV7-2	TRBJ2-3	TGTGCCAGCAGTCCAAAAGCGGGATGGGCAGATACGCAGTATTTT	CASSPKAGWADTQYF
TRBD1	NA	TRBV4-1	TRBJ2-7	TGCGCCAGCAGCACCAGTATCGGGACAGGGATATCCTACGAGCAGTACTTC	CASSTSIGTGISYEQYF
NA	NA	TRBV7-2	TRBJ1-5	TGTGCCAGCAGCTTACGGATGGGTCAGCCCCAGCATTTT	CASSLRMGQPQHF
NA	few	TRBV14	TRBJ1-1	TGTGCCAGCAGTCGACTATCGGGGGTCACTGAAGCTTTCTTT	CASSRLSGVTEAFF
NA	few	TRBV6-5	TRBJ2-7	TGTGCCAGCAGACGGGCCAGACCCTACGAGCAGTACTTC	CASRRARPYEQYF
NA	NA	TRBV6-5	TRBJ1-2	TGTGCCAGCAGCCCGACAGAACCTAACTATGGCTACACCTTC	CASSPTEPNYGYTF
TRBD2	NA	TRBV5-6	TRBJ2-7	TGTGCCAGCAGCTCACTAGCGGGAGGTGACGAGCAGTACTTC	CASSSLAGGDEQYF
NA	NA	TRBV7-9	TRBJ1-5	TGTGCCAGCAGTCGGATAGGGGGAAATCAGCCCCAGCATTTT	CASSRIGGNQPQHF
NA	NA	TRBV5-2	TRBJ1-2	TGTGCCAGCAACAGCGTTCGAGAGTACGAAAGCTATGGCTACACCTTC	CASNSVREYESYGYTF
NA	NA	TRBV7-8	TRBJ2-1	TGTGCCAGCAGCTTCCGGCCTATGGGAGCGAATAATGAGCAGTTCTTC	CASSFRPMGANNEQFF
NA	NA	TRBV5-6	TRBJ2-5	TGTGCCAGCAGCTTCCCCCGGGGGACCCAGTACTTC	CASSFPRGTQYF
TRBD1	NA	TRBV7-6	TRBJ1-4	TGTGCCAGCAGCGTGCGACCGGGACAGGGGAGTGAAAAACTGTTTTTT	CASSVRPGQGSEKLFF
NA	few	TRBV2	TRBJ1-1	TGTGCCAGCAGTGTTTTCGGGGTTGAAGCTTTCTTT	CASSVFGVEAFF
NA	NA	TRBV5-1	TRBJ1-1	TGCGCCAGCACCTATCAGGGGTCCACTGAAGCTTTCTTT	CASTYQGSTEAFF
NA	few	TRBV10-3	TRBJ1-2	TGTGCCATCAGTGAGTCGGCCAGGGTGAACTATGGCTACACCTTC	CAISESARVNYGYTF
NA	NA	TRBV5-3	TRBJ1-4	TGTGCCAGAGTACCCAATGAGGGGCTTTCTAATGAAAAACTGTTTTTT	CARVPNEGLSNEKLFF
TRBD1	NA	TRBV4-2	TRBJ1-5	TGTGCCAGCAGCCCCGTCGGACAGGGATATAATCAGCCCCAGCATTTT	CASSPVGQGYNQPQHF
NA	NA	TRBV12-5	TRBJ2-5	TGTGCTAGCGGCGCGGGGCTCGGCCAAGAGACCCAGTACTTC	CASGAGLGQETQYF
NA	NA	TRBV9	TRBJ1-3	TGTGCCAGCAGCGCAGGACAGCAATCAAACACCATATATTTT	CASSAGQQSNTIYF